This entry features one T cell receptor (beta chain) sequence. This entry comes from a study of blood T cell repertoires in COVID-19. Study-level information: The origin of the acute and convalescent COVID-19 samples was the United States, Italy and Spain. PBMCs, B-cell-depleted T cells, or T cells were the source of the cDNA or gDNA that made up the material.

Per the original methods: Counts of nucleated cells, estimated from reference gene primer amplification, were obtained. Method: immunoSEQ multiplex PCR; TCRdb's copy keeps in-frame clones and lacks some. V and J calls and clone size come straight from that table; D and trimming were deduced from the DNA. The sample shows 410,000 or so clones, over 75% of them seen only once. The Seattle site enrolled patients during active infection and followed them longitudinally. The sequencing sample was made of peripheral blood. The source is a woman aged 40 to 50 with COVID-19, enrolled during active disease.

In DNA, the CDR3 is TGCGCCAGCAGCTATCTGACAGACGGGGAGCTGTTTTTT. Its protein product is CASSYLTDGELFF. The chain joins TRBV5-1 to TRBJ2-2, with a tentative D call TRBD1 (5 bases). The CDR3 has 13 residues. Germline-derived CDR1 and CDR2 are SGHRS and YFSETQ. Trimming removed 3 bases at V and 7 bases at J, with 10 bases between.